The clone carrying this T cell receptor (beta chain) was counted many times. Time point meaning: blood at routine non-recurrence follow-up after resection. Tumor, nontumor lung or frozen PBMC supplied whole RNA, sequenced without sorting. This sample is part of a study of spatial heterogeneity in lung cancer. About the research overall: Available follow-up PBMC samples, collected a median of about 24 months post-resection, were sequenced.

Individual TCR cDNA molecules each bore their own unique molecular identifier. TCRdb analysed the 5' RACE reads with MiXCR anew, one entry per CDR3 protein. The sample has 110,000 or so distinct CDR3 sequences, 10% to 13% seen once. Germline trimming cut 3 bases from V and 0 bases from J; bases unmatched to any gene: 5. The CDR3 spans 15 residues. Per germline, CDR1 SGHRS and CDR2 YFSETQ. Sequencing was performed on PBMCs, taken at follow-up. The chain couples TRBV5-1 to TRBJ1-1; 7 bases match TRBD1. The sequence was obtained from a female donor with early-stage non-small cell lung cancer. The CDR3 protein is CASSSPTGMNTEAFF. In nucleotides, the CDR3 is TGCGCCAGCAGCTCCCCGACAGGGATGAACACTGAAGCTTTCTTT.